This T cell receptor (beta chain) was identified during a study of blood T cell repertoires in COVID-19. The germline gives CDR1 WNHNN, CDR2 SYGVQD (reference sequence). The ends lost 2 bases at V and 8 bases at J; junction bases unmatched: 7. The CDR3 is 16 residues long. Original data processing: Nucleated cell number was recorded as an estimate derived from reference gene primer amplification. Sequenced by immunoSEQ multiplex PCR; TCRdb stores in-frame clones only, minus some. From that table come the V and J calls and clone size; the DNA was used to work out D and trimming. The sample lists approximately 250,000 clones; 80% to 90% were seen once.

The chain carries TRBV10-1 and TRBJ2-1, with 12 bases lining up with TRBD1. Material for sequencing was peripheral blood. This receptor was obtained from a man aged 50 or older with acute or convalescent COVID-19. The CDR3 reads CASSELRGQGADEQFF. CDR3 DNA sequence: TGCGCCAGCAGTGAGCTCCGGGGACAGGGGGCTGATGAGCAGTTCTTC.